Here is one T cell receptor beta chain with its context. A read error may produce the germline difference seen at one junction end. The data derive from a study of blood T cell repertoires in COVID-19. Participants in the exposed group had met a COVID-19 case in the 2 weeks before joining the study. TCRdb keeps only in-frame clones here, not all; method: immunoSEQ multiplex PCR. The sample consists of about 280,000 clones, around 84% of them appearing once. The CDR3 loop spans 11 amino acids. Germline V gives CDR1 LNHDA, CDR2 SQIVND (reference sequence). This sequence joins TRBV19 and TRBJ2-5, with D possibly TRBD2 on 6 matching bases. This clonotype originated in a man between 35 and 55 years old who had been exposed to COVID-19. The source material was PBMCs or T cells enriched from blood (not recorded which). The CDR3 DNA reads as TGTGCCAGTAGTATTGGCGGGACGTTTAACTTC. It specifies CASSIGGTFNF.